The rows below give T cell receptor beta chains drawn from one sample of a study of T cells after posttransplantation cyclophosphamide. Generated by immunoSEQ multiplex PCR, the TCRdb table keeps only in-frame clones and is missing some. The table includes under 8,000 clones, approximately 90% detected once. Sequenced material: PBMCs, taken around 1,300 days after allogeneic stem cell transplant with posttransplant cyclophosphamide. The source of these receptors is a female patient aged 50 to 60 who received an allogeneic stem cell transplant from a related donor, was CMV-positive, and had no GVHD. The graft donor may account for some of the T cells. The CDR3 runs from the conserved cysteine through the conserved F or W. The order of the fields is V gene, J gene, clone size, D gene, CDR3 DNA, CDR3 protein. D genes are given only for firm matches. Some rows have no size entry. The others give once, few or many, or a class for an expanded clone.

>TRBV7-3|TRBJ2-5|NA|TRBD1
TGTGCCAGCAGCCTAGACAGGGACGAGACCCAGTACTTC
CASSLDRDETQYF
>TRBV9|TRBJ2-1|once|NA
TGTGCCAGCAGCGTAGACTACGGGATCAAGTGGAATGAGCAGTTCTTC
CASSVDYGIKWNEQFF
>TRBV27|TRBJ1-1|NA|NA
TGTGCCAGCAGTTTTGAGGGCTACACTGAAGCTTTCTTT
CASSFEGYTEAFF
>TRBV19|TRBJ1-2|NA|NA
TGTGCCAGTAGTATTAGGCAGGCTTCTTCCTACTATGGCTACACCTTC
CASSIRQASSYYGYTF
>TRBV28|TRBJ2-7|NA|TRBD2
TGTGCCAGCAGCCGGACTAGCGGGACGTCGTACTTC
CASSRTSGTSYF
>TRBV6-1|TRBJ2-2|once|TRBD1
TGTGCCAGCAGCCTTACAGGGGGCAGTACCGGGGAGCTGTTTTTT
CASSLTGGSTGELFF
>TRBV6-5|TRBJ1-1|NA|TRBD1
TGTGCCAGCAGTTACACTAGGGACAGCACTGAAGCTTTCTTT
CASSYTRDSTEAFF
>TRBV5-1|TRBJ2-3|NA|NA
TGCGCCAGCAGCTCTTCTAGCACAGATACGCAGTATTTT
CASSSSSTDTQYF
>TRBV27|TRBJ2-1|few|NA
TGTGCCAGCAGTCCTGGGCCTTATGATGAGCAGTTCTTC
CASSPGPYDEQFF
>TRBV19|TRBJ2-1|once|TRBD2
TGTGCCAGTAGTATCCTAAACACTAGCGGGAGGAGCGATGAGCAGTTCTTC
CASSILNTSGRSDEQFF
>TRBV11-1|TRBJ2-3|NA|NA
TGTGCCAGCAGCTATAGAAGCCCAGATACGCAGTATTTT
CASSYRSPDTQYF
>TRBV6-5|TRBJ1-5|once|TRBD1
TGTGCCAGCAGCGACCCGGGACAGCCCGATCAGCCCCAGCATTTT
CASSDPGQPDQPQHF
>TRBV4-1|TRBJ2-5|NA|TRBD2
TGCGCCAGCAGCCAAGGGGGACTAGCGGGACAAGAGACCCAGTACTTC
CASSQGGLAGQETQYF
>TRBV9|TRBJ2-7|NA|NA
TGTGCCAGCAGCGTGACAGGTGACCACTCCTACGAGCAGTACTTC
CASSVTGDHSYEQYF
>TRBV13|TRBJ2-5|NA|NA
TGTGCCAGCAGCTGGGGGACACGGGAAGAGACCCAGTACTTC
CASSWGTREETQYF
>TRBV7-3|TRBJ2-5|once|TRBD1
TGTGCCAGCAGCTTTTGGGGACAGTCCCAAGAGACCCAGTACTTC
CASSFWGQSQETQYF
>TRBV6-1|TRBJ2-5|NA|NA
TGTGCCAGCAGTGAAGTCTTGGGCACTGTTGAAGAGACCCAGTACTTC
CASSEVLGTVEETQYF
>TRBV27|TRBJ1-4|NA|NA
TGTGCCAGCAGCAAGAGGGGGGGTCGGGAAAAACTGTTTTTT
CASSKRGGREKLFF
>TRBV2|TRBJ2-1|NA|NA
TGTGCCAGCAGTGCCCTAGCGCTTTCCTACAATGAGCAGTTCTTC
CASSALALSYNEQFF
>TRBV15|TRBJ2-2|NA|TRBD2
TGTGCCACCAGCATGTTCGGGGGGAAACCCGGGGAGCTGTTTTTT
CATSMFGGKPGELFF
>TRBV7-9|TRBJ2-3|NA|TRBD2
TGTGCCAGCAGCTCCCGACTAGCGGGGACAGATACGCAGTATTTT
CASSSRLAGTDTQYF
>TRBV9|TRBJ1-2|few|TRBD1
TGTGCCAGCAGCGTCTCGGGACAGGGGCATGGCTACACCTTC
CASSVSGQGHGYTF
>TRBV2|TRBJ2-7|NA|NA
TGTGCCAGCAGTGAGGGCAGGGGTCGCTACGAGCAGTACTTC
CASSEGRGRYEQYF
>TRBV7-6|TRBJ2-7|NA|TRBD1
TGTGCCAGCAGCTTAGAATTTCGACAGGGGGTCCCCTACGAGCAGTACTTC
CASSLEFRQGVPYEQYF
>TRBV28|TRBJ2-3|NA|TRBD2
TGTGCCAGCAGTTTATGGCCGGGGGGAACAGATACGCAGTATTTT
CASSLWPGGTDTQYF